This T cell receptor (beta chain) was recovered during a study of control samples from healthy donors and cancer patients. Assay used: immunoSEQ multiplex PCR; TCRdb lists only in-frame clones, some missing. The data show 100,000 to 150,000 clones, approximately 92% seen once. The CDR3 extends over 13 amino acids. In germline, CDR1 is SEHNR, CDR2 FQNEAQ (reference sequence). The V gene lost 3 bases and the J gene lost 6 bases, with 11 bases spanning the gap. Sequenced material: blood. The chain employs TRBV7-9 and TRBJ1-2; D perhaps matches TRBD1 (5 bases). This sequence was found in a man aged 40-50 years in good health. The CDR3 nucleotides read TGTGCCAGCAGCTTTCGCCCGACAGATGGCTACACCTTC. Its translation is CASSFRPTDGYTF.